These T cell receptor beta chains were read from a single sample in a study of cytomegalovirus exposure and HLA in healthy donors. TCRdb's table, derived via immunoSEQ multiplex PCR, lists solely in-frame clones and lacks some. The table records 270,000 or so clones, roughly 91% of them present only once. The material sequenced was PBMCs. The receptors shown here come from a girl aged 2-10 years in good health and CMV-seronegative. The CDR3 runs from the conserved cysteine through the conserved F or W. D genes are given only for firm matches. Some rows mark clone size as missing; the rest say once, few, many or name a class of expanded clone.

v_gene: TRBV7-9; d_gene: TRBD2; j_gene: TRBJ2-7; abundance: .; CDR3nt: TGTGCCAGCAGGCCCGGGGGGGCTCTCTACGAGCAGTACTTC; CDR3aa: CASRPGGALYEQYF
v_gene: TRBV13; d_gene: .; j_gene: TRBJ2-7; abundance: .; CDR3nt: TGTGCCAGCAGCGGAGCAGGGACTCCCGCGAACGAGCAGTACTTC; CDR3aa: CASSGAGTPANEQYF
v_gene: TRBV5-1; d_gene: TRBD1; j_gene: TRBJ1-1; abundance: .; CDR3nt: TGCGCCAGCAGCGAAGACAGGGGTGGGACTGAAGCTTTCTTT; CDR3aa: CASSEDRGGTEAFF
v_gene: TRBV5-1; d_gene: TRBD2; j_gene: TRBJ2-3; abundance: .; CDR3nt: TGCGCCAGCAGCTTGGGCCTAGCGGGAGGGCCGAATACGCAGTATTTT; CDR3aa: CASSLGLAGGPNTQYF
v_gene: TRBV7-8; d_gene: .; j_gene: TRBJ1-4; abundance: .; CDR3nt: TGTGCCAGCAGCTCCCTCAATGAAAAACTGTTTTTT; CDR3aa: CASSSLNEKLFF
v_gene: TRBV30; d_gene: TRBD1; j_gene: TRBJ1-1; abundance: .; CDR3nt: TGTGCCTGGAGTGTCAGACAGGGCACTGAAGCTTTCTTT; CDR3aa: CAWSVRQGTEAFF
v_gene: TRBV6-1; d_gene: .; j_gene: TRBJ1-5; abundance: few; CDR3nt: TGTGCCAGCAGCCCTACTGGCCGGGGCAATCAGCCCCAGCATTTT; CDR3aa: CASSPTGRGNQPQHF
v_gene: TRBV15; d_gene: .; j_gene: TRBJ2-5; abundance: .; CDR3nt: TGTGCCACCAGCAGAGATCTGGGTGCGGCAGAGACCCAGTACTTC; CDR3aa: CATSRDLGAAETQYF
v_gene: TRBV5-4; d_gene: .; j_gene: TRBJ2-4; abundance: .; CDR3nt: TGTGTCAGCAGCTTGGGGGGCGGGGCGGGTGACAAAAACATTCAGTACTTC; CDR3aa: CVSSLGGGAGDKNIQYF
v_gene: TRBV6-5; d_gene: .; j_gene: TRBJ1-4; abundance: .; CDR3nt: TGTGCCAGCAGTGTGGTCCTCTACAGGGTTGAAAAACTGTTTTTT; CDR3aa: CASSVVLYRVEKLFF
v_gene: TRBV7-2; d_gene: .; j_gene: TRBJ2-3; abundance: .; CDR3nt: TGTGCCAGCAGCTCTGTGGGGCCTTTTCTTAGCACAGATACGCAGTATTTT; CDR3aa: CASSSVGPFLSTDTQYF
v_gene: TRBV30; d_gene: TRBD1; j_gene: TRBJ1-3; abundance: .; CDR3nt: TGTGCCTGGAGTGTGCCAGGGGGGCTCGGAAACACCATATATTTT; CDR3aa: CAWSVPGGLGNTIYF
v_gene: TRBV9; d_gene: .; j_gene: TRBJ2-2; abundance: .; CDR3nt: TGTGCCAGCAGCGTAGCGGCGGGAAACACCGGGGAGCTGTTTTTT; CDR3aa: CASSVAAGNTGELFF
v_gene: TRBV19; d_gene: .; j_gene: TRBJ1-5; abundance: .; CDR3nt: TGTGCCAGTAGTCCGGGCCCGGGGAAGCCCCAGCATTTT; CDR3aa: CASSPGPGKPQHF
v_gene: TRBV28; d_gene: .; j_gene: TRBJ2-5; abundance: .; CDR3nt: TGTGCCAGCAACCGGGGTGGGCAAGAGACCCAGTACTTC; CDR3aa: CASNRGGQETQYF
v_gene: TRBV29-1; d_gene: .; j_gene: TRBJ1-2; abundance: .; CDR3nt: TGCAGCGTTGGAGAGCGCGGCTATGGCTACACCTTC; CDR3aa: CSVGERGYGYTF
v_gene: TRBV19; d_gene: TRBD2; j_gene: TRBJ2-3; abundance: .; CDR3nt: TGTGCCAGTAGTATCTTCGGGACTAGCGGTCTCACAGATACGCAGTATTTT; CDR3aa: CASSIFGTSGLTDTQYF
v_gene: TRBV6-1; d_gene: TRBD2; j_gene: TRBJ2-7; abundance: .; CDR3nt: TGTGCCAGCAGCGAACCAATAGGGACTAGCGGGGGGCTCCAGTACTTC; CDR3aa: CASSEPIGTSGGLQYF
v_gene: TRBV14; d_gene: TRBD2; j_gene: TRBJ2-3; abundance: .; CDR3nt: TGTGCCAGCAGCCAAGGTCCCGCGGGGGGGAGATCAGATACGCAGTATTTT; CDR3aa: CASSQGPAGGRSDTQYF
v_gene: TRBV6-5; d_gene: .; j_gene: TRBJ1-2; abundance: .; CDR3nt: TGTGCCAGCAGATCGGACTTCCCAACGCCTGGCTACACCTTC; CDR3aa: CASRSDFPTPGYTF
v_gene: TRBV15; d_gene: TRBD1; j_gene: TRBJ1-1; abundance: few; CDR3nt: TGTGCCACCAGCAGAGATAGGACAGGGCGGGGAGCTTTCTTT; CDR3aa: CATSRDRTGRGAFF
v_gene: TRBV1; d_gene: .; j_gene: TRBJ1-2; abundance: .; CDR3nt: TGCACCAGCAGCCAAGGTGGGACTCCCCACGTAAGCTACACCTTC; CDR3aa: CTSSQGGTPHVSYTF
v_gene: TRBV27; d_gene: TRBD2; j_gene: TRBJ2-2; abundance: .; CDR3nt: TGTGCCAGCAGTCCGGAGACTAGCGGGCATATCATAGGCACCGGGGAGCTGTTTTTT; CDR3aa: CASSPETSGHIIGTGELFF
v_gene: TRBV10-1; d_gene: .; j_gene: TRBJ2-7; abundance: .; CDR3nt: TGCGCCAGCAGCGGAGGAACCTACGAGCAGTACTTC; CDR3aa: CASSGGTYEQYF
v_gene: TRBV6-5; d_gene: .; j_gene: TRBJ2-1; abundance: .; CDR3nt: TGTGCCAGCAGCTTATCACAGGGCAATGAGCAGTTCTTC; CDR3aa: CASSLSQGNEQFF
v_gene: TRBV4-2; d_gene: TRBD2; j_gene: TRBJ2-5; abundance: .; CDR3nt: TGTGCCAGCAGCCAAGATCTAGTACTAGCGGGGGAGGGGGAGACCCAGTACTTC; CDR3aa: CASSQDLVLAGEGETQYF
v_gene: TRBV19; d_gene: TRBD2; j_gene: TRBJ2-7; abundance: .; CDR3nt: TGTGCCAGTAGTATAGCCGCGGGAGGGCCTTCCGTTTACGAGCAGTACTTC; CDR3aa: CASSIAAGGPSVYEQYF
v_gene: TRBV15; d_gene: .; j_gene: TRBJ2-3; abundance: .; CDR3nt: TGTGCCACCAGCAGAGATCGGTACAGGGCGAGGAATACGCAGTATTTT; CDR3aa: CATSRDRYRARNTQYF
v_gene: TRBV19; d_gene: TRBD1; j_gene: TRBJ1-1; abundance: .; CDR3nt: TGTGCCAGTAGTAGTGGACAGGGCGGATTGAACACTGAAGCTTTCTTT; CDR3aa: CASSSGQGGLNTEAFF
v_gene: TRBV30; d_gene: TRBD1; j_gene: TRBJ1-2; abundance: .; CDR3nt: TGTGCCTGGAGTGACCTGACAGGGGACTACTATGGCTACACCTTC; CDR3aa: CAWSDLTGDYYGYTF
v_gene: TRBV29-1; d_gene: .; j_gene: TRBJ2-7; abundance: .; CDR3nt: TGCAGCGTTGAAGAGGGCCAAGAGCAGTACTTC; CDR3aa: CSVEEGQEQYF
v_gene: TRBV7-6; d_gene: .; j_gene: TRBJ1-1; abundance: .; CDR3nt: TGTGCCACCCTGGGGCAGAACACTGAAGCTTTCTTT; CDR3aa: CATLGQNTEAFF
v_gene: TRBV5-1; d_gene: .; j_gene: TRBJ2-6; abundance: .; CDR3nt: TGCGCCAGCAGCCCCCGAGGAACAGGATCTTCCTCTGGGGCCAACGTCCTGACTTTC; CDR3aa: CASSPRGTGSSSGANVLTF
v_gene: TRBV4-1; d_gene: .; j_gene: TRBJ2-3; abundance: .; CDR3nt: TGCGCCAGCAGCCAAGATTTCGAGAGTACGGCTGCGGGCGCAGATACGCAGTATTTT; CDR3aa: CASSQDFESTAAGADTQYF
v_gene: TRBV9; d_gene: TRBD1; j_gene: TRBJ1-1; abundance: .; CDR3nt: TGTGCCAGCAGCGTAGTCCGACCCGCGGACAGGCCTATACCGAACACTGAAGCTTTCTTT; CDR3aa: CASSVVRPADRPIPNTEAFF
v_gene: TRBV6-1; d_gene: .; j_gene: TRBJ2-3; abundance: .; CDR3nt: TGTGCCAGCAGATCGGGAGTCACAGATACGCAGTATTTT; CDR3aa: CASRSGVTDTQYF
v_gene: TRBV2; d_gene: TRBD1; j_gene: TRBJ2-7; abundance: .; CDR3nt: TGTGCCAGCAGCAAAGGGGGACAGGCTTACGAGCAGTACTTC; CDR3aa: CASSKGGQAYEQYF
v_gene: TRBV6-5; d_gene: TRBD1; j_gene: TRBJ1-1; abundance: few; CDR3nt: TGTGCCAGCAGTTACTCGGGACAGCCGAACACTGAAGCTTTCTTT; CDR3aa: CASSYSGQPNTEAFF
v_gene: TRBV2; d_gene: .; j_gene: TRBJ2-2; abundance: once; CDR3nt: TGTGCCAGCAGTCTATCGGTTACCGGGGAGCTGTTTTTT; CDR3aa: CASSLSVTGELFF
v_gene: TRBV6-5; d_gene: TRBD1; j_gene: TRBJ1-6; abundance: .; CDR3nt: TGTGCCAGCACCCCCGGACAGGGAAAGAGTTCACCCCTCCACTTT; CDR3aa: CASTPGQGKSSPLHF
v_gene: TRBV18; d_gene: TRBD2; j_gene: TRBJ2-1; abundance: .; CDR3nt: TGTGCCAGCTCACCACCGGGTAGCGGGCATGTTGATAGGAATGAGCAGTTCTTC; CDR3aa: CASSPPGSGHVDRNEQFF
v_gene: TRBV29-1; d_gene: TRBD2; j_gene: TRBJ2-5; abundance: .; CDR3nt: TGCAGCATCCTTGGGGCTAGCGGGAAACAAGAGACCCAGTACTTC; CDR3aa: CSILGASGKQETQYF
v_gene: TRBV19; d_gene: TRBD2; j_gene: TRBJ2-1; abundance: .; CDR3nt: TGTGCCAGTAGGGGGACTAGCGGATCCAATGAGCAGTTCTTC; CDR3aa: CASRGTSGSNEQFF
v_gene: TRBV7-8; d_gene: TRBD1; j_gene: TRBJ1-2; abundance: .; CDR3nt: TGTGCCAGCAGCTTAGCGGGGCAGGGGGGAGATGGCTACACCTTC; CDR3aa: CASSLAGQGGDGYTF
v_gene: TRBV7-8; d_gene: .; j_gene: TRBJ2-6; abundance: .; CDR3nt: TGTGCCAGCAGGCAGGACTCTGGGGCCAACGTCCTGACTTTC; CDR3aa: CASRQDSGANVLTF
v_gene: TRBV6-6; d_gene: .; j_gene: TRBJ1-5; abundance: .; CDR3nt: TGTGCCAGCTTGGGCTCCGCGTCTATCCAGCATTTT; CDR3aa: CASLGSASIQHF
v_gene: TRBV6-6; d_gene: TRBD1; j_gene: TRBJ1-1; abundance: few; CDR3nt: TGTGCCAGCAGCGCGGGGACAGGGTGGAACACTGAAGCTTTCTTT; CDR3aa: CASSAGTGWNTEAFF
v_gene: TRBV6-6; d_gene: .; j_gene: TRBJ1-4; abundance: .; CDR3nt: TGTGCCAGCAATCGAGGGTCAACTAATGAAAAACTGTTTTTT; CDR3aa: CASNRGSTNEKLFF
v_gene: TRBV29-1; d_gene: .; j_gene: TRBJ2-5; abundance: .; CDR3nt: TGCAGCTCGGGACATGTGGAGGAGACCCAGTACTTC; CDR3aa: CSSGHVEETQYF
v_gene: TRBV20-1; d_gene: TRBD1; j_gene: TRBJ1-2; abundance: .; CDR3nt: TGCTCGGGCCCAGGGGGACGGGGCTACACCTTC; CDR3aa: CSGPGGRGYTF
v_gene: TRBV6-6; d_gene: .; j_gene: TRBJ1-1; abundance: .; CDR3nt: TGTGCCAGCAGTTCCCCAAACTTGATTACGGACACTGAAGCTTTCTTT; CDR3aa: CASSSPNLITDTEAFF
v_gene: TRBV5-1; d_gene: TRBD1; j_gene: TRBJ2-4; abundance: .; CDR3nt: TGCGCCAGCAGCCCGGGACAGGGGGACATTCAGTACTTC; CDR3aa: CASSPGQGDIQYF
v_gene: TRBV10-3; d_gene: .; j_gene: TRBJ2-1; abundance: .; CDR3nt: TGTGCCATCAGTGCTTTAGTCGTTCGGGGATACAATGAGCAGTTCTTC; CDR3aa: CAISALVVRGYNEQFF